What follows are 8 T cell receptor beta chains derived from one specimen sequenced in a study of shared clonotypes between healthy human individuals. The assay was immunoSEQ multiplex PCR, and TCRdb's table has in-frame clones only and misses some. The data contain about 490,000 clones, approximately 80% of them singletons. Sequencing input: PBMCs. Receptors originate from a woman aged 40 to 50 in good health. Some clones in this sample may be carry-over from other donors' samples.

This clone was observed many times. J is TRBJ1-4 and V is TRBV7-6; 9 nucleotides line up with TRBD1. The junction had 14 bases not matched to a gene; V was cut back by 3 bases and J by 0 bases. Germline lookup yields CDR1 SGHVS and CDR2 FNYEAQ. This CDR3 is 20 amino acids long. CDR3 in DNA: TGTGCCAGCAGCTTGTATGAACCGGGACAGGGACCCTCAACTAATGAAAAACTGTTTTTT. The encoded protein is CASSLYEPGQGPSTNEKLFF.

The CDR3, as DNA: TGTGCCAGCAGCCAAGGCCCCGCCCCGGGACTAGCGGCACTTAACTTCAATGAGCAGTTCTTC. Protein: CASSQGPAPGLAALNFNEQFF. The rearrangement joins TRBV14 to TRBJ2-1; TRBD2 agrees at 11 bases. V lost 1 base, J lost 6 bases, and 20 bases stayed unmatched. This CDR3 comprises 21 residues. Germline CDR1 SGHDN, CDR2 FVKESK.

The rearrangement uses TRBV2 and TRBJ2-5; 8 bases agree with TRBD2. The germline CDR1 and CDR2 sequences are SNHLY and FYNNEI. The CDR3 length is 14 residues. J gave up 5 bases and V 5 bases, and 7 bases lay outside the gene matches. CDR3 protein: CASSYGLARETQYF. Here the CDR3 DNA reads TGTGCCAGCAGTTACGGACTAGCAAGGGAGACCCAGTACTTC.

The J gene is TRBJ1-2, the V gene TRBV30; D remains ambiguous. V was shortened by 5 bases and J by 6 bases, with 16 bases between the two germline ends. There are 13 residues in the CDR3. Germline V gene lookup returns CDR1 GTSNPN and CDR2 SVGIG (reference sequence). Here the CDR3 reads CAWAENDRHGYTF. As DNA, the CDR3 is TGTGCCTGGGCTGAAAACGACCGTCATGGCTACACCTTC.

The rearrangement links TRBV11-3 to TRBJ2-7; 12 positions agree with TRBD2. The germline V gene has CDR1 SGHNT and CDR2 YENEEA. The CDR3 loop spans 19 amino acids. Unmatched junction bases numbered 16, after V lost 4 bases and J lost 3 bases. In nucleotides, the CDR3 is TGTGCCAGCAGCTCACCCATAAGACTAGCGGGAGTCCACTACTACGAGCAGTACTTC. Its translation: CASSSPIRLAGVHYYEQYF.

The rearrangement joins TRBV7-9 to TRBJ2-3, with D perhaps TRBD2 (5 bases). The CDR3 is 14 residues long. Germline V gives CDR1 SEHNR, CDR2 FQNEAQ (reference sequence). V shed 8 bases and J shed 4 bases, with 16 bases lying between them. DNA for the CDR3: TGTGCCAGCGGGTACCAGCTAGCCGCAGATACGCAGTATTTT. Its protein product is CASGYQLAADTQYF.

V is TRBV19 and J is TRBJ1-1; perhaps TRBD1 as D (5 bases). V gave up 6 bases and J gave up 6 bases, with 20 bases separating them. CDR1 is LNHDA, CDR2 SQIVND, per germline (reference sequence). This CDR3 contains 15 residues. Here the CDR3 reads CASRRPGTRSAEAFF. The CDR3 region has the DNA TGTGCCAGTAGGCGTCCGGGGACCCGGTCCGCTGAAGCTTTCTTT.

The genes are TRBV7-9 and TRBJ2-7; the D is unclear. CDR1 is SEHNR and CDR2 is FQNEAQ in the germline V gene (reference sequence). The CDR3 contains 12 residues. V lost 3 bases and J lost 5, with 8 bases in between. The CDR3 DNA reads as TGTGCCAGCAGCTTCCAGAGGAACGAGCAGTACTTC. It yields the protein CASSFQRNEQYF.